The T cell receptor beta chain described here comes from a study of T cell responses to AZD1222 COVID-19 vaccine. Study conclusions and caveats: Females made up more of the donors, who were largely white British, and clonal diversity may have come out too low. In all cases, repertoires were sampled only after the peak T cell response.

Data came from immunoSEQ multiplex PCR; TCRdb stores just in-frame clones and leaves some out. This table has 98,000 or so clones, approximately 89% appearing once. The V gene end was trimmed by 5 bases and the J gene end by 1 base; junction bases not matched to a gene: 4. There are 14 residues in the CDR3. CDR1 is SEHNR, CDR2 FQNEAQ, per germline (reference sequence). As concerns this clone: The target antigen is unknown.

This sequence originates from an adult who received the MenACWY meningococcal vaccine as a control. The chain combines TRBV7-9 with TRBJ1-1, with TRBD1 identical over 7 bases. Sequences were derived from peripheral blood, sampled 28 days after the second dose of the MenACWY control vaccine. CDR3 coding DNA: TGTGCCAGCAGCAACAGGGGCGGGAACACTGAAGCTTTCTTT. Translating it yields CASSNRGGNTEAFF.